This is a list of T cell receptor beta chains from one sample in a study of low-dose radiotherapy and immunotherapy resistance in tumors. TCRdb re-called the reads with MiXCR, one entry per CDR3 protein. The sample contains roughly 30,000 distinct CDR3 sequences, around 54% of which appear only once. The sample was PBMCs, taken after low-dose radiotherapy plus immunotherapy. The source is a male donor with gallbladder cancer. Each CDR3 is given with its conserved first and last residue. A D gene is named only where the DNA matches it firmly. Expanded clones are given a class, and other clones once, few, many or no size at all.

V	J	D	length	size	DNA	CDR3
TRBV7-2	TRBJ1-1	NA	13	NA	TGTGCCAGCAGCTTAGTCGTGAACACTGAAGCTTTCTTT	CASSLVVNTEAFF
TRBV11-2	TRBJ2-3	TRBD2	19	NA	TGTGCCAGCAGCTTAGGTTGGGCTAGCGGTCCCCCCGAGGTAGATACGCAGTATTTT	CASSLGWASGPPEVDTQYF
TRBV19	TRBJ1-4	NA	14	NA	TGTGCCAGTAGTATAACAGATGGTGGTGGAAAACTGTTTTTT	CASSITDGGGKLFF
TRBV24-1	TRBJ2-7	TRBD2	16	NA	TGTGCCACCAGTGAAAATCCTAGCGGGGGGGCCTACGAGCAGTACTTC	CATSENPSGGAYEQYF
TRBV29-1	TRBJ2-7	NA	11	NA	TGCAGCGTTGTAAGAGGAGGGGAGCAGTACTTC	CSVVRGGEQYF
TRBV5-1	TRBJ1-1	TRBD1	15	NA	TGCGCCAGCAGCTTGACCGGGACAGGGTTCGAGGAAGCTTTCTTT	CASSLTGTGFEEAFF
TRBV5-3	TRBJ1-1	TRBD1	16	medium-sized	TGTGCCAGAAGCACCGGACAGGGCCTTGTGAACACTGAAGCTTTCTTT	CARSTGQGLVNTEAFF
TRBV14	TRBJ1-5	NA	13	NA	TGTGCCAGCAGCCTGGCGGTCCATCAGCCCCAGCATTTT	CASSLAVHQPQHF
TRBV29-1	TRBJ2-1	TRBD2	12	NA	TGCAGCGTTGTTGCGGGAGGGCGCGAGCAGTTCTTC	CSVVAGGREQFF
TRBV30	TRBJ2-3	TRBD2	16	NA	TGTGCCTGGAGTGTAAGGGACCTAGCGGGCACAGATACGCAGTATTTT	CAWSVRDLAGTDTQYF
TRBV11-2	TRBJ2-6	NA	14	many	TGTGCCAGCATAGTTTTCTCTGGGGCCAACGTCCTGACTTTC	CASIVFSGANVLTF
TRBV24-1	TRBJ2-2	TRBD2	18	NA	TGTGCCACCAGGGGTCGGGCGGGAGGCCCCCAGGACACCGGGGAGCTGTTTTTT	CATRGRAGGPQDTGELFF
TRBV3-1	TRBJ2-1	TRBD2	17	many	TGTGCCAGCAGCCAAGAGGGGTTAGCGGGGGGAATCAATGAGCAGTTCTTC	CASSQEGLAGGINEQFF
TRBV19	TRBJ2-3	NA	13	many	TGTGCCAGTAGTATAGGGAGCACAGATACGCAGTATTTT	CASSIGSTDTQYF
TRBV28	TRBJ2-7	NA	16	NA	TGTGCCAGCAGTCCCGCCCCGTGGACTTTTGACTACGAGCAGTACTTC	CASSPAPWTFDYEQYF
TRBV18	TRBJ1-1	NA	14	once	TGTGCCAGCTCACCTCCTAGGGGGGCGGTTCGGGCTTTCTTT	CASSPPRGAVRAFF
TRBV6-2/TRBV6-3	TRBJ1-5	TRBD1	13	NA	TGTGCCAGCAGTGCAGGGGGTGATCAGCCCCAGCATTTT	CASSAGGDQPQHF
TRBV5-6	TRBJ2-6	NA	18	medium-sized	TGTGCCAGCAGCTTCTCCCGACGAGGGCCAGGAGGGGCCAACGTCCTGACTTTC	CASSFSRRGPGGANVLTF
TRBV20-1	TRBJ2-7	NA	12	NA	TGCAGTGCAACGGACAAACCCTACGAGCAGTACTTC	CSATDKPYEQYF
TRBV5-1	TRBJ2-7	NA	14	NA	TGCGCCAGCAGTCCATCCGGGGAGATCTACGAGCAGTACTTC	CASSPSGEIYEQYF
TRBV5-1	TRBJ2-2	TRBD1	15	once	TGCGCCAGCAGCCCCCGACAGGGGTCTACCGGGGAGCTGTTTTTT	CASSPRQGSTGELFF
TRBV19	TRBJ1-6	NA	13	NA	TGTGCCAGTATGAGTCAGGATAATTCACCCCTCCACTTT	CASMSQDNSPLHF
TRBV4-1	TRBJ2-3	NA	16	few	TGCGCCAGCAGCCTGGCCGAAGGCTGGCGAGGAGATACGCAGTATTTT	CASSLAEGWRGDTQYF
TRBV12-3/TRBV12-4	TRBJ1-4	NA	14	NA	TGTGCCAGCCCCCAGGGTACACTGATCGGAAAACTGTTTTTT	CASPQGTLIGKLFF